This T cell receptor beta chain was obtained from a study of T-cell memory formation after mild COVID-19. On the study more broadly: Largely, the TCR clusters proved donor specific. Overall study findings and caveats: Cross-reactive memory seemingly joined, as some responding clones were found in pre-infection memory. Clonal second-wave expansions that peaked on day 37 had unconfirmed SARS-CoV-2 specificity.

5'RACE, which relied on constant-segment primers, yielded TCR alpha and TCR beta cDNA libraries carrying sample barcodes and UMIs. MiXCR, run by TCRdb on the 5' RACE reads, gives a single entry per CDR3 protein. The data show 400,000 to 550,000 distinct CDR3 sequences, more than 20% seen once. On this clonotype itself: As yet, its antigen is unknown.

The CDR3 loop spans 15 amino acids. Germline CDR1 is MNHEY and CDR2 is SVGAGI. V shed 4 bases, J shed 7 bases, and the junction held 9 bases outside the gene matches. The origin of this receptor is an adult woman who had mild COVID-19 (a few samples of this study predate the infection). Cell type and time point are not known. V usage is TRBV6-5 and J usage is TRBJ2-1, with 8 bases that match TRBD2. Sequencing input: PBMCs or a T cell subset sorted from them (not recorded which). The CDR3 spells CASSWEAGARNEQFF. In DNA, the CDR3 is TGTGCCAGCAGTTGGGAAGCGGGAGCGAGAAATGAGCAGTTCTTC.